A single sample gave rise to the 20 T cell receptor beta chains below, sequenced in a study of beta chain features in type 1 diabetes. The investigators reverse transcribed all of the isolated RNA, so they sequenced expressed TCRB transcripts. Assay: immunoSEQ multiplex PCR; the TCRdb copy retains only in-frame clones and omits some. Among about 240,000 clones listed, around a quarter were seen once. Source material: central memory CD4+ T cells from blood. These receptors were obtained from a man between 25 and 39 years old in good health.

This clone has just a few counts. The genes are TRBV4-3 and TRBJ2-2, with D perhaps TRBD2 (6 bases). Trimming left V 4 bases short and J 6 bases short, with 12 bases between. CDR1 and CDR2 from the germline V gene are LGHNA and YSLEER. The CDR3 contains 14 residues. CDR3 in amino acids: CASSLGTFPGELFF. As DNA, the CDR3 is TGCGCCAGCAGCCTCGGGACTTTCCCCGGGGAGCTGTTTTTT.

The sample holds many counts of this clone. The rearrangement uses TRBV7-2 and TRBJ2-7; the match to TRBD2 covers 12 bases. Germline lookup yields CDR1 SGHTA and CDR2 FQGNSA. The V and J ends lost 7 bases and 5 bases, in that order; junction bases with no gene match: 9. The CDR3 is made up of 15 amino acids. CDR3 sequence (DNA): TGTGCCAGCATCCCGACTAGCGGGAGAAACCACGAGCAGTACTTC. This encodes CASIPTSGRNHEQYF.

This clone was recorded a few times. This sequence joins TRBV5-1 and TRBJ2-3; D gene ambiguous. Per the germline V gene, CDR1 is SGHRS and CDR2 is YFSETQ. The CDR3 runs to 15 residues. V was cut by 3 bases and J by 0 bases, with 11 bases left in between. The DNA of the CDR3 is TGCGCCAGCAGCTCGGGTGGTAGTAGCACAGATACGCAGTATTTT. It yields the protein CASSSGGSSTDTQYF.

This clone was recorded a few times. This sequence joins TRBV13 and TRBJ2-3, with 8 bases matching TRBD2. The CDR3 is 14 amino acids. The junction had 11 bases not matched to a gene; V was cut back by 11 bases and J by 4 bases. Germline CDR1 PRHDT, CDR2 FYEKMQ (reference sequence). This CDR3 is CASKRAGAPDTQYF. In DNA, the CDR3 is TGTGCCTCCAAGAGAGCGGGAGCCCCAGATACGCAGTATTTT.

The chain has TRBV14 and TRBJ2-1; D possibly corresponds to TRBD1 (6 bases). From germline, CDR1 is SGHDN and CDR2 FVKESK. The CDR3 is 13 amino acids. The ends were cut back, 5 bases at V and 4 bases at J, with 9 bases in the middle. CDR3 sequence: CASSTDSYNEQFF. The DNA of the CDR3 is TGTGCCAGCAGCACGGACAGTTACAATGAGCAGTTCTTC.

In nucleotides, the CDR3 is TGTGCCAGCAGCTTAGACGTAAACACTGAAGCTTTCTTT. Protein sequence: CASSLDVNTEAFF. This chain connects TRBV7-2 to TRBJ1-1; D gene unclear. V was trimmed by 1 base and J by 2 bases, leaving 5 bases between them. There are 13 residues in the CDR3. CDR1 SGHTA and CDR2 FQGNSA come from the germline V gene.

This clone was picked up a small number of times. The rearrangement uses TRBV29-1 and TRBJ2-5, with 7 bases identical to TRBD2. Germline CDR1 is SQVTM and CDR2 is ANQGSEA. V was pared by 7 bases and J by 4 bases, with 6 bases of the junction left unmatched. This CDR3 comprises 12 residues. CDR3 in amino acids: CSAAQRGETQYF. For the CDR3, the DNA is TGCAGCGCCGCCCAGCGGGGAGAGACCCAGTACTTC.

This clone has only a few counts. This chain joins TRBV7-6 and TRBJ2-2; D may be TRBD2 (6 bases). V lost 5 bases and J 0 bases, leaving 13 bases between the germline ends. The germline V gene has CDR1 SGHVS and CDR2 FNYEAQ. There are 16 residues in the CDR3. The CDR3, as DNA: TGTGCCAGCAGCCCGGGGGTAGGGCCGAACACCGGGGAGCTGTTTTTT. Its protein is CASSPGVGPNTGELFF. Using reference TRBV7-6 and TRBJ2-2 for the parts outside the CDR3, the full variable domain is GAGVSQSPRYKVTKRGQDVALRCDPISGHVSLYWYRQALGQGPEFLTYFNYEAQQDKSGLPNDRFSAERPEGSISTLTIQRTEQRDSAMYRCASSPGVGPNTGELFFGEGSRLTVL.

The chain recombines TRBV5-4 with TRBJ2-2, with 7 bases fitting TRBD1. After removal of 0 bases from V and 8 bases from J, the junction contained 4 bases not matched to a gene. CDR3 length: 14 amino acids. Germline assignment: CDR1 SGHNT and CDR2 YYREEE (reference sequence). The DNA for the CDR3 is TGTGCCAGCAGCTTGGGACAGGGCGGAGGGGAGCTGTTTTTT. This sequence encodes CASSLGQGGGELFF.

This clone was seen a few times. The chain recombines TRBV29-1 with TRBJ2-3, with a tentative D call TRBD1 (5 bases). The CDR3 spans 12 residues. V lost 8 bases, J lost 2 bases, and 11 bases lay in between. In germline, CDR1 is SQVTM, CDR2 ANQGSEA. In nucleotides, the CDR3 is TGCAGCATAGGACACGACACAGATACGCAGTATTTT. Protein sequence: CSIGHDTDTQYF.

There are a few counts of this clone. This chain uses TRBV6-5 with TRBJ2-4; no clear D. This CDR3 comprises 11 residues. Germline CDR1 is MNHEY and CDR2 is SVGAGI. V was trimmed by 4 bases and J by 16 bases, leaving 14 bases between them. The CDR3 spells CASSSQDGIYF. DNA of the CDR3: TGTGCCAGCAGTTCGCAGGACGGCATTTACTTC.

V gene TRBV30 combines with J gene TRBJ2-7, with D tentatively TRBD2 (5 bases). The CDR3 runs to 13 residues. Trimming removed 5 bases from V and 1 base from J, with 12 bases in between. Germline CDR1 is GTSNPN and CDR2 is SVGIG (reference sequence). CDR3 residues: CAWGGRASYEQYF. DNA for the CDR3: TGTGCCTGGGGCGGGCGGGCGTCCTACGAGCAGTACTTC. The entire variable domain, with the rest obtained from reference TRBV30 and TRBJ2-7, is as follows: SQTIHQWPATLVQPVGSPLSLECTVEGTSNPNLYWYRQAAGRGLQLLFYSVGIGQISSEVPQNLSASRPQDRQFILSSKKLLLSDSGFYLCAWGGRASYEQYFGPGTRLTVT.

The CDR3 loop is CASSRGLDKNIQYF. The CDR3 nucleotides read TGTGCCAGCTCCAGGGGGCTCGACAAAAACATTCAGTACTTC. The V gene is TRBV2, the J gene TRBJ2-4; 8 bases fit TRBD1. The CDR3 sequence is 14 residues long. CDR1 SNHLY and CDR2 FYNNEI come from the germline V gene. The V segment lost 8 bases and the J segment 3 bases; nucleotides outside the gene matches: 6.

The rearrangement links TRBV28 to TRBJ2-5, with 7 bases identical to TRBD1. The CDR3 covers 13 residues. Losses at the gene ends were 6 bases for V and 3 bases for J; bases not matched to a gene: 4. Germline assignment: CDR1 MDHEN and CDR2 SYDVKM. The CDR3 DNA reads TGTGCCAGCAGCACACAGGGGAAAGAGACCCAGTACTTC. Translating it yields CASSTQGKETQYF. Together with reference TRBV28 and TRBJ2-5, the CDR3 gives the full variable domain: DVKVTQSSRYLVKRTGEKVFLECVQDMDHENMFWYRQDPGLGLRLIYFSYDVKMKEKGDIPEGYSVSREKKERFSLILESASTNQTSMYLCASSTQGKETQYFGPGTRLLVL.

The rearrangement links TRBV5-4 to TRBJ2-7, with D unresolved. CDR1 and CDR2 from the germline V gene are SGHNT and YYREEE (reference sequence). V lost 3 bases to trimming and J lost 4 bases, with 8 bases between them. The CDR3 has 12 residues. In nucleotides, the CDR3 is TGTGCCAGCAGCTGCGGAGATTACGAGCAGTACTTC. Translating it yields CASSCGDYEQYF. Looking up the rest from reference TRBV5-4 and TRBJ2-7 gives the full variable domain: ETGVTQSPTHLIKTRGQQVTLRCSSQSGHNTVSWYQQALGQGPQFIFQYYREEENGRGNFPPRFSGLQFPNYSSELNVNALELDDSALYLCASSCGDYEQYFGPGTRLTVT.

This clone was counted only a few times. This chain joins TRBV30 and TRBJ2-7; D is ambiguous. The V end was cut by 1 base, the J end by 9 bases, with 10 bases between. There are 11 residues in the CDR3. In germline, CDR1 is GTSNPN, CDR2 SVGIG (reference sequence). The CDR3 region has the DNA TGTGCCTGGAGTGACCGCTCCCGGCAGTACTTC. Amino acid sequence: CAWSDRSRQYF.

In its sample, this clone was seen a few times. The CDR3 loop is CASSPRLAGGETQYF. The CDR3 DNA reads TGTGCCAGCAGCCCGAGACTAGCGGGAGGAGAGACCCAGTACTTC. The chain has TRBV9 and TRBJ2-5; 13 bases map to TRBD2. There are 15 residues in the CDR3. The V gene's germline CDR1 is SGDLS and CDR2 YYNGEE. Trimming removed 4 bases from V and 4 bases from J; junction bases left unmatched: 4. Combining the CDR3 with reference TRBV9 and TRBJ2-5 gives the whole variable domain DSGVTQTPKHLITATGQRVTLRCSPRSGDLSVYWYQQSLDQGLQFLIQYYNGEERAKGNILERFSAQQFPDLHSELNLSSLELGDSALYFCASSPRLAGGETQYFGPGTRLLVL.

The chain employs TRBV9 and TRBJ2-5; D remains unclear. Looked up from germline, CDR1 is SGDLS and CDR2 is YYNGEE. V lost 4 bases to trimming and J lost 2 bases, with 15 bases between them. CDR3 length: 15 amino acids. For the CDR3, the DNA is TGTGCCAGCAGCCCATCTCACCTAGAACAAGAGACCCAGTACTTC. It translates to CASSPSHLEQETQYF.

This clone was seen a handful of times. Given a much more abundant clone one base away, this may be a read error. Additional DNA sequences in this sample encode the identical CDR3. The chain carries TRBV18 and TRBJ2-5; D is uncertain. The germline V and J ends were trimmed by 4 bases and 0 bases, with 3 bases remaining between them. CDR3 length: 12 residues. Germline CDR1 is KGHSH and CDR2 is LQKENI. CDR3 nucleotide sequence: TGTGCCAGCTCACGAGACCAAGAGACCCAGTACTTC. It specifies CASSRDQETQYF.

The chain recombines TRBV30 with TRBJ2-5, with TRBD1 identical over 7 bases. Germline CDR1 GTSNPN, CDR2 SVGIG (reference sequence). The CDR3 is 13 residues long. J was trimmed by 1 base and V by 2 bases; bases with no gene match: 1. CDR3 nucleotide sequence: TGTGCCTGGAGTCGGGACAGCCAAGAGACCCAGTACTTC. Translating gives CAWSRDSQETQYF.